This record looks at one TCR beta chain sequence and its context. The data stem from a study of cytomegalovirus exposure and HLA in healthy donors. It was with 60 Vbeta and 13 Jbeta primers that the PCR ran. Repertoires were generated with immunoSEQ multiplex PCR, while TCRdb's copy carries only in-frame clones and drops some. The sample lists over 150,000 clones; over 70% were seen once. This CDR3 is 11 amino acids long. Looked up from germline, CDR1 is SNHLY and CDR2 is FYNNEI. The V end was cut by 6 bases, the J end by 4 bases, with 7 bases between. Input material: PBMCs. The chain couples TRBV2 to TRBJ2-7; the D is unclear. The TCR was taken from a man aged 30 to 45 in good health and CMV-seronegative. CDR3 in DNA: TGTGCCAGCAGGGAACTATACGAGCAGTACTTC. It codes for CASRELYEQYF.